These T cell receptor beta chains were read from a single sample in a study of breast tumors, draining lymph nodes, adjacent tissues. TCRdb called the multiplex PCR reads again in MiXCR, with one record for every CDR3 protein. The sample has approximately 90,000 distinct CDR3 sequences, around 29% seen once. The sequencing input was axillary lymph node tissue. These receptors all stem from a female donor with breast cancer. Some clones in this sample may be carry-over from other donors' samples. CDR3s include the opening cysteine and the closing phenylalanine or tryptophan. Fields, in order: J gene, V gene, D gene, CDR3 protein. The D gene is left open where the match is weak.

>TRBJ2-1|TRBV7-6|TRBD2
CASSSLAGVYNEQFF
>TRBJ2-4|TRBV6-5|TRBD2
CASRPYYAGTSGRGVAKNIQYF
>TRBJ2-1|TRBV20-1|-
CSARTRTYNEQSF
>TRBJ2-5|TRBV27|-
CASSYRAGETQYF
>TRBJ1-3|TRBV18|-
CASPPQDGKLTIYF
>TRBJ2-2|TRBV11-3|TRBD2
CASSRPAGAPFTGELFF
>TRBJ2-1|TRBV28|-
CASTDSGRGNYNNEQFF
>TRBJ1-2|TRBV20-1|TRBD1
CSASGTGRSSNYGYTF
>TRBJ1-6|TRBV19|-
CASDSFNRAYNSPLHF
>TRBJ2-3|TRBV10-3|TRBD1
CAISDRDSATDTQYF
>TRBJ2-3|TRBV6-5|-
CASSYSPGVGDTQYF
>TRBJ1-5|TRBV29-1|TRBD1
CSVGSRGNQPQHF
>TRBJ1-2|TRBV6-5|-
CASSYRVTYGYTF
>TRBJ2-1|TRBV7-2|-
CASSPLWSSSVGQYNEQFF
>TRBJ2-2|TRBV2|-
CATSFSIGELFF
>TRBJ1-5|TRBV2|-
CASSRQNSNQPQHF
>TRBJ1-5|TRBV7-2|TRBD1
CASSLEDRRGGNQPQHF
>TRBJ1-2|TRBV6-5|TRBD1
CASSYSGTGRNGYTF
>TRBJ1-6|TRBV14|-
CASSQLLSGGPPHF
>TRBJ2-5|TRBV7-2|TRBD2
CASSLGPPAGAGSQYF
>TRBJ1-3|TRBV4-2|-
CASSQAAVSSGNTIYF
>TRBJ1-2|TRBV18|-
CASSPQMGRSANYGYTF
>TRBJ2-1|TRBV24-1|TRBD2
CATSDLSGRAHNEQFF
>TRBJ1-2|TRBV7-8|-
CASSLMGENYGYTF
>TRBJ2-2|TRBV11-2|-
CASSLDLGELFF
>TRBJ1-3|TRBV6-2/TRBV6-3|-
CASSSLWTAGNTIYF
>TRBJ2-3|TRBV5-1|TRBD2
CASSFSGRTTDTQYF
>TRBJ2-2|TRBV4-1|-
CASSQDRGVGELVF
>TRBJ2-4|TRBV6-1|-
CASSPGPMAKNIQYF
>TRBJ1-5|TRBV7-2|TRBD1
CASSPRDRGLQPQHF
>TRBJ1-6|TRBV5-8|-
CASSLGAGGGSPLHF
>TRBJ2-2|TRBV24-1|-
CATSDFRQGFNTGELFF
>TRBJ1-5|TRBV5-1|-
CASSFDGSNHPQHF
>TRBJ2-7|TRBV7-2|-
CASSPQALNEQYF
>TRBJ1-6|TRBV20-1|-
CSAPVPGQLGYNSPLHF
>TRBJ2-5|TRBV10-3|-
CASRRPGASETQYF
>TRBJ1-1|TRBV5-1|-
CASSLAVGEGTEAFF
>TRBJ1-4|TRBV19|-
CASSGGGYNEKLFF
>TRBJ1-2|TRBV6-5|-
CASSYYSEDGYTF
>TRBJ2-6|TRBV2|TRBD1
CASSDAPGQDLSGANVLTF
>TRBJ2-2|TRBV5-8|TRBD2
CASSSSGRRATGELFF
>TRBJ2-1|TRBV7-7|-
CAGYNEQFF